This T cell receptor beta chain comes out of a study of T cell responses to AZD1222 COVID-19 vaccine. Turning to the study itself: Researchers grouped second doses given at about 4 or about 12 weeks into one pool.

Here immunoSEQ multiplex PCR was the method, and the copy in TCRdb shows in-frame clones only, minus some. There are approximately 110,000 clones in the sample; 91% occur only once, and 6.5% to 9.5% lies in the top ten. Germline assignment: CDR1 LGHDT and CDR2 YNNKEL (reference sequence). CDR3 length: 14 amino acids. V was pared by 7 bases and J by 3 bases, with 15 bases between. The chain employs TRBV3-1 (or the pseudogene TRBV3-2) and TRBJ1-1; a weak D match, TRBD1 (6 bases). The sequencing here drew on peripheral blood, taken on day 0 of AZD1222 vaccination. This receptor was identified in an adult in good health. The CDR3 reads CASTSRGGHTEAFF. CDR3 DNA: TGTGCCAGCACCTCAAGAGGGGGGCACACTGAAGCTTTCTTT.